The 27 T cell receptor beta chains given below trace back to one sample, sequenced in a study of blood T cell repertoires in COVID-19. The repertoire was sequenced with immunoSEQ multiplex PCR; TCRdb's copy has only in-frame clones and lacks some. The sample contains fewer than 450,000 clones, around nine tenths of which appear only once. The sequencing sample was made of PBMCs or T cells enriched from blood (not recorded which). The source is a woman between 18 and 30 years old who had recovered from COVID-19.

The chain is built from TRBV29-1 and TRBJ1-5; D is possibly TRBD1 (6 bases). Trimming cost V 7 bases and J 6 bases, with 16 bases left between them. The CDR3 is 13 residues long. CDR1 is SQVTM, CDR2 ANQGSEA, per germline. The CDR3, as DNA: TGCAGCGCAAAGACAGGAGGAGGTCAGCCCCAGCATTTT. Translating it yields CSAKTGGGQPQHF.

The chain recombines TRBV5-8 with TRBJ1-1, with 8 nucleotides matching TRBD1. The CDR3 loop spans 15 amino acids. CDR1 is SGHTS, CDR2 YDEGEE, per germline. Trimming removed 0 bases from V and 1 base from J; junction bases left unmatched: 2. CDR3 in DNA: TGTGCCAGCAGCTTGGCCGGACAGGGGAACACTGAAGCTTTCTTT. It is translated as CASSLAGQGNTEAFF.

This rearrangement joins TRBV19 to TRBJ2-3; perhaps TRBD2 as D (7 bases). Trimming took 5 bases from V and 1 from J, leaving 13 bases between them. The V gene's germline CDR1 is LNHDA and CDR2 SQIVND (reference sequence). This CDR3 has 15 residues. This chain's CDR3 is CASSWRGGGTDTQYF. The CDR3 coding sequence is TGTGCCAGTAGTTGGAGGGGGGGAGGCACAGATACGCAGTATTTT.

The CDR3 sequence is CASSLAFRSSYEQYF. CDR3 DNA: TGTGCCAGCAGCTTAGCGTTCCGGAGCTCCTACGAGCAGTACTTC. The chain combines TRBV7-9 with TRBJ2-7, with D unresolved. Trimming removed 0 bases at V and 0 bases at J, with 9 bases between. The CDR3 has 15 residues. Germline loops: CDR1 SEHNR, CDR2 FQNEAQ (reference sequence).

Here the CDR3 reads CASSLPLSGTGSWQPQHF. In DNA, the CDR3 is TGTGCCAGCAGTCTCCCTTTGTCCGGGACAGGGTCATGGCAGCCCCAGCATTTT. V is TRBV28 and J is TRBJ1-5, with TRBD1 identical over 9 bases. The CDR3 sequence is 18 residues long. The germline gives CDR1 MDHEN, CDR2 SYDVKM. The ends lost 5 bases at V and 7 bases at J; junction bases unmatched: 18.

The chain links TRBV9 to TRBJ2-1; 7 positions agree with TRBD1. Germline values: CDR1 SGDLS, CDR2 YYNGEE. V lost 0 bases, J lost 7 bases, and 13 bases stayed unmatched. CDR3 length equals 17 residues. CDR3 residues: CASSVGTGHGQENEQFF. Written as DNA, the CDR3 is TGTGCCAGCAGCGTAGGTACCGGGCACGGACAGGAGAATGAGCAGTTCTTC.

The chain is built from TRBV7-9 and TRBJ1-1; no clear D. The CDR3 has 11 residues. Per the germline V gene, CDR1 is SEHNR and CDR2 is FQNEAQ (reference sequence). V lost 5 bases to trimming and J lost 7 bases, with 8 bases between them. The CDR3 loop is CASSLTLEAFF. CDR3 DNA: TGTGCCAGCAGCCTAACCCTTGAAGCTTTCTTT. Drawing the rest from reference TRBV7-9 and TRBJ1-1, the complete variable domain is DTGVSQNPRHKITKRGQNVTFRCDPISEHNRLYWYRQTLGQGPEFLTYFQNEAQLEKSRLLSDRFSAERPKGSFSTLEIQRTEQGDSAMYLCASSLTLEAFFGQGTRLTVV.

The rearrangement joins TRBV27 to TRBJ1-2, with TRBD1 as a possible D gene (6 bases). V was trimmed by 4 bases and J by 8 bases, leaving 14 bases between them. The CDR3 runs 13 residues. CDR1 MNHEY and CDR2 SMNVEV come from the germline V gene (reference sequence). The CDR3 DNA reads TGTGCCAGCAGTTCCGGACAGTTATGGGGCTACACCTTC. Translated: CASSSGQLWGYTF.

The J gene is TRBJ1-4, the V gene TRBV10-2; D may be TRBD1 (6 bases). The ends were cut back, 6 bases at V and 5 bases at J, with 10 bases in the middle. Germline V gene lookup returns CDR1 WSHSY and CDR2 SAAADI. This CDR3 contains 13 residues. Here the CDR3 reads CASRGTLNEKLFF. CDR3 DNA: TGCGCCAGCAGGGGGACACTGAATGAAAAACTGTTTTTT.

This chain joins TRBV3-1 (or the pseudogene TRBV3-2) and TRBJ1-5; D is undetermined. The CDR3 has 13 amino acids. Germline values: CDR1 LGHDT, CDR2 YNNKEL (reference sequence). The V and J ends lost 5 bases and 4 bases respectively, with 9 bases between them. The CDR3 sequence is CASSFSKNQPQHF. The CDR3 region has the DNA TGTGCCAGCAGCTTTAGTAAGAATCAGCCCCAGCATTTT.

This chain links TRBV11-2 with TRBJ2-1; 10 bases are shared with TRBD2. Germline CDR1 is SGHAT and CDR2 is FQNNGV. With V trimmed by 3 bases and J by 7 bases, 9 bases remained unmatched. The CDR3 consists of 16 residues. The CDR3 DNA sequence: TGTGCCAGCAGCTTTCTAAACGGACTAGCGGTAAATGAGCAGTTCTTC. It translates to CASSFLNGLAVNEQFF.

The chain joins TRBV19 to TRBJ2-1; D ambiguous. This CDR3 region has 14 residues. The germline V and J ends were trimmed by 5 bases and 4 bases, with 12 bases remaining between them. Per the germline V gene, CDR1 is LNHDA and CDR2 is SQIVND (reference sequence). CDR3 amino acids: CASSQRYRYNEQFF. In nucleotides, the CDR3 is TGTGCCAGTAGTCAGAGGTACCGATACAATGAGCAGTTCTTC.

CDR3 nucleotides: TGCGCCAGCCCCACTTTGGAAGGGGTTGGGAAATATAATTCACCCCTCCACTTT. It encodes CASPTLEGVGKYNSPLHF. The J gene is TRBJ1-6, the V gene TRBV5-1; possibly TRBD1 for D (5 bases). The CDR3 has 18 residues. Germline values: CDR1 SGHRS, CDR2 YFSETQ. V was cut by 7 bases and J by 4 bases, with 24 bases left in between.

This chain joins TRBV2 and TRBJ2-2; D gene unclear. Between the trimmed V and J ends, which lost 5 bases and 2 bases, there was a span of 6 bases. The CDR3 runs 13 residues. From germline, CDR1 is SNHLY and CDR2 FYNNEI. This chain's CDR3 is CASSYGNTGELFF. Here the CDR3 DNA reads TGTGCCAGCAGTTATGGCAACACCGGGGAGCTGTTTTTT.

This chain links TRBV4-2 with TRBJ2-7; 7 bases are a match to TRBD1. Germline-derived CDR1 and CDR2 are LGHNA and YNFKEQ. After removal of 1 base from V and 3 bases from J, the junction contained 3 bases not matched to a gene. This CDR3 is 14 amino acids long. The CDR3 reads CASSQGTGDYEQYF. CDR3 nucleotide sequence: TGTGCCAGCAGCCAAGGCACAGGGGACTACGAGCAGTACTTC.

V usage is TRBV7-9 and J usage is TRBJ1-2; no reliable D call. CDR3 length: 15 amino acids. V lost 3 bases, J lost 5 bases, and 16 bases lay in between. CDR1 and CDR2 from the germline V gene are SEHNR and FQNEAQ (reference sequence). The CDR3 is CASSFGDGALYGYTF. The CDR3 nucleotides are TGTGCCAGCAGCTTTGGAGATGGTGCGCTTTATGGCTACACCTTC.

J is TRBJ1-4 and V is TRBV3-1 (or the pseudogene TRBV3-2); D ambiguous. This CDR3 comprises 14 residues. V lost 1 base to trimming and J lost 8 bases, with 11 bases between them. Germline V gives CDR1 LGHDT, CDR2 YNNKEL (reference sequence). CDR3 loop: CASSQVWQAEKLFF. The CDR3 coding sequence is TGTGCCAGCAGCCAAGTCTGGCAGGCGGAAAAACTGTTTTTT.

The gene calls are TRBV3-1 (or the pseudogene TRBV3-2) and TRBJ1-5; the D gene is possibly TRBD1 (5 bases). Germline CDR1 reads LGHDT; CDR2 reads YNNKEL (reference sequence). CDR3 length equals 15 residues. V was shortened by 1 base and J by 3 bases, with 10 bases between the two germline ends. The CDR3 region is CASSQGLGANQPQHF. CDR3 DNA: TGTGCCAGCAGCCAAGGGCTTGGGGCCAATCAGCCCCAGCATTTT.

The chain has TRBV5-1 and TRBJ2-7; weak D call: TRBD2 (5 bases). The CDR3 has 16 residues. CDR1 and CDR2 (germline): SGHRS, YFSETQ. V was cut by 2 bases and J by 5 bases, with 20 bases left in between. CDR3 residues: CASSFGIDYGRDEQYF. The CDR3 nucleotides are TGCGCCAGCAGCTTCGGTATTGACTACGGTAGGGACGAGCAGTACTTC.

This clone has a single count. V is TRBV6-5 and J is TRBJ2-1; D may be TRBD1 (6 bases). The CDR3 loop spans 13 amino acids. The V end was cut by 5 bases, the J end by 4 bases, with 9 bases between. Germline values: CDR1 MNHEY, CDR2 SVGAGI. The CDR3 DNA follows: TGTGCCAGCAGTCGGACAGAGTACAATGAGCAGTTCTTC. Translation: CASSRTEYNEQFF.

The V gene is TRBV18, the J gene TRBJ1-2; TRBD1 matches 10 bases. Germline CDR1 and CDR2: KGHSH and LQKENI. The CDR3 runs to 13 residues. The J segment lost 6 bases and the V segment lost 4 bases, leaving 2 bases of the junction unmatched. CDR3 nucleotide sequence: TGTGCCAGCTCACTGGGACAGGGGAATGGCTACACCTTC. Amino acid sequence: CASSLGQGNGYTF.

CDR3 DNA sequence: TGTGCCAGCAGCAACCGGGACAGTAACTACGGACAGTACTTC. This encodes CASSNRDSNYGQYF. The chain recombines TRBV7-8 with TRBJ2-7; 7 bases are shared with TRBD1. The CDR3 is made up of 14 amino acids. Germline V gives CDR1 SGHVS, CDR2 FQNEAQ. J was trimmed by 10 bases and V by 5 bases; bases with no gene match: 14.

In this sample, this clone turned up a few times. The chain recombines TRBV21-1 with TRBJ2-2; TRBD1 is the table's D call, not checked against the DNA. TRBV21-1 is listed as a pseudogene. This CDR3 is 17 amino acids long. The CDR3 nucleotides read TGTGCCAGCAGCATGGGGACAGGGGGCAGAAGGACCGGGGAGCTGTTTTTT. Translated: CASSMGTGGRRTGELFF.

V and J are TRBV28 and TRBJ1-5; D gene unclear. The V end was cut by 2 bases, the J end by 0 bases, with 11 bases between. The germline CDR1 and CDR2 sequences are MDHEN and SYDVKM. This CDR3 comprises 16 residues. CDR3 in DNA: TGTGCCAGCAGTTTAGGGCATTCCCTTAGCAATCAGCCCCAGCATTTT. Translating gives CASSLGHSLSNQPQHF. Full variable domain (missing parts from reference TRBV28 and TRBJ1-5): DVKVTQSSRYLVKRTGEKVFLECVQDMDHENMFWYRQDPGLGLRLIYFSYDVKMKEKGDIPEGYSVSREKKERFSLILESASTNQTSMYLCASSLGHSLSNQPQHFGDGTRLSIL.

The chain joins TRBV6-2 or TRBV6-3 to TRBJ1-2; no clear D. V was trimmed by 2 bases and J by 6 bases, leaving 7 bases between them. Germline V gene data show CDR1 as MNHEY and CDR2 as SVGEGT. The CDR3 is made up of 12 amino acids. CDR3 sequence: CASSYGGHGYTF. As DNA, the CDR3 is TGTGCCAGCAGTTACGGCGGGCATGGCTACACCTTC.

DNA of the CDR3: TGTGCCAGCAGTTTGGGCCAGGGCAGGTCACCCCTCCACTTT. This codes for CASSLGQGRSPLHF. V and J are TRBV28 and TRBJ1-6; possibly TRBD1 for D (5 bases). Trimming cost V 3 bases and J 10 bases, with 13 bases left between them. The CDR3 consists of 14 residues. Per germline, CDR1 MDHEN and CDR2 SYDVKM.

The chain links TRBV5-1 to TRBJ1-4; D gene ambiguous. The CDR3 loop spans 13 amino acids. Trimming removed 0 bases from V and 8 bases from J, with 8 bases in between. Germline values: CDR1 SGHRS, CDR2 YFSETQ. CDR3 sequence (DNA): TGCGCCAGCAGCTTGGTTCGAACAGAAAAACTGTTTTTT. As protein: CASSLVRTEKLFF.